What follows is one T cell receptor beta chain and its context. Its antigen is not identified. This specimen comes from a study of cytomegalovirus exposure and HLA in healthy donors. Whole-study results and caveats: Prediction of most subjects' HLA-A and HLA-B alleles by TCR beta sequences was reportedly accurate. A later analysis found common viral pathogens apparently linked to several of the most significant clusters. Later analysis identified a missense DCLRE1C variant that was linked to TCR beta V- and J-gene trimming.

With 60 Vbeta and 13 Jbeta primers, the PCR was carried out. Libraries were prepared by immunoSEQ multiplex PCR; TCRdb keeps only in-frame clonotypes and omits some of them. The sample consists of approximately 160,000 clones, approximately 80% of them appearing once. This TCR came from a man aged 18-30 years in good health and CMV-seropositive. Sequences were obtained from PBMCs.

The CDR3 DNA reads as TGTGCCAGCAATGCAGGGGCTCTGAGCTCCTACGAGCAGTACTTC. Amino acid sequence: CASNAGALSSYEQYF. The chain is built from TRBV6-1 and TRBJ2-7; D might be TRBD1 (6 bases). This CDR3 comprises 15 residues. Germline V gives CDR1 MNHNS, CDR2 SASEGT. V was pared by 7 bases and J by 0 bases, with 16 bases between.